This is a list of T cell receptor beta chains from one sample in a study of control samples from healthy donors and cancer patients. Clones were sequenced by immunoSEQ multiplex PCR, and TCRdb holds only the in-frame ones, with some missing. The table shows roughly 83,000 clones, with roughly four fifths occurring only once. Sequenced: blood. These receptors were taken from an older woman in good health. Each CDR3 is given with its conserved first and last residue.

CDR3aa,len,v_gene
CASSIDFATYGYTF,14,TRBV19
CASSMGLAGAGELFF,15,TRBV7-9
CASSLRSPWEQYF,13,TRBV11-2
CASSRTAQAETQYF,14,TRBV5-1
CASSYDTGNEQFF,13,TRBV12-3/TRBV12-4
CATSGLGQGTEAFF,14,TRBV15
CSAIVADTQYF,11,TRBV20-1
CASSQGPGGPYEQYF,15,TRBV4-3
CASSLGGANYGYTF,14,TRBV6-5
CASSPPGNQPQHF,13,TRBV18
CASSIGRATNEKLFF,15,TRBV19
CATSEPTGRGETQYF,15,TRBV24-1
CASSAATGGARTNEKLFF,18,TRBV6-1
CASSQELVVSGNIQYF,16,TRBV4-2
CASSPRDRDYNEQFF,15,TRBV14
CASSSRDRAQPQHF,14,TRBV27
CASSAGNGYTF,11,TRBV2
CASSLAALVLGNEQFF,16,TRBV7-9
CASSSPVSGSSYEQYF,16,TRBV6-6
CASSLGRAWGIYEAFF,16,TRBV11-2
CASSQAVNQPQHF,13,TRBV4-1
CASSDGTLVTEAFF,14,TRBV28
CASSQDVNNYNEQFF,15,TRBV4-3
CASSYLEGNTEAFF,14,TRBV6-5